One sample yielded the 6 T cell receptor beta chains listed below, sequenced in a study of shared clonotypes between healthy human individuals. The naive CD8 population came from CD45RO-negative cells selected for CCR7, without terminally differentiated effector memory CD45RA+ cells. The data were produced by immunoSEQ multiplex PCR, yet TCRdb's version contains in-frame clones alone and is incomplete. Of roughly 600,000 clones listed, roughly 98% are singletons. The sequenced sample consisted of naive CD8+ T cells sorted from blood. The source is a man aged 25 to 45 in good health.

Here the CDR3 reads CASSWREDYTGELFF. CDR3 bases: TGTGCCAGCAGCTGGCGGGAGGATTACACCGGGGAGCTGTTTTTT. The V gene is TRBV7-6, the J gene TRBJ2-2; TRBD2 aligns across 8 bases. The trim removed 4 bases at V and 3 bases at J, leaving 4 bases unmatched. Germline V lookup: CDR1 SGHVS, CDR2 FNYEAQ. The CDR3 length is 15 residues.

The chain has TRBV2 and TRBJ2-1, with 9 bases matching TRBD2. V dropped 4 bases and J dropped 4; count of bases not matched to a gene: 2. Germline V gives CDR1 SNHLY, CDR2 FYNNEI. This CDR3 region has 14 residues. CDR3 region: CASSGLAVYNEQFF. In DNA, the CDR3 is TGTGCCAGCAGTGGACTAGCGGTATACAATGAGCAGTTCTTC.

The chain couples TRBV4-3 to TRBJ2-3, with 12 bases identical to TRBD2. V gave up 7 bases and J gave up 8 bases; unmatched junction bases: 7. Germline V gene lookup returns CDR1 LGHNA and CDR2 YSLEER. The CDR3 is made up of 14 amino acids. CDR3 in DNA: TGCGCCAGCACCGGGACTAGCGGGTTGGGTACGCAGTATTTT. It yields the protein CASTGTSGLGTQYF.

CDR3 DNA sequence: TGTGCCAGCAGCGTAGATCGACAGTTAGGCTATGGCTACACCTTC. Its protein product is CASSVDRQLGYGYTF. The genes are TRBV9 and TRBJ1-2; the D gene is possibly TRBD1 (5 bases). Germline CDR1 SGDLS, CDR2 YYNGEE. CDR3 length: 15 residues. Trimming removed 0 bases at V and 4 bases at J, with 13 bases between.

The chain combines TRBV7-5 with TRBJ2-3; the table's D gene call, TRBD1, was not cross checked with the DNA. TRBV7-5 is flagged as a pseudogene. This CDR3 comprises 14 residues. The CDR3 bases are TGTGCCAGAAGCTGCCGACAGGGCGAGGATACGCAGTATTTT. It specifies CARSCRQGEDTQYF.

The chain recombines TRBV7-9 with TRBJ2-3, with D maybe TRBD1 (6 bases). The CDR3 runs to 14 residues. The V end was cut by 2 bases, the J end by 4 bases, with 10 bases between. Germline V gene lookup returns CDR1 SEHNR and CDR2 FQNEAQ (reference sequence). The CDR3, as DNA: TGTGCCAGCAGCTTACAGGGGTGGGCAGATACGCAGTATTTT. Its translation: CASSLQGWADTQYF.